This TCR beta chain was profiled in a study of beta chain features in type 1 diabetes. This clone was seen only a few times. What was sequenced were expressed TCRB transcripts, since all of the isolated RNA had been reverse transcribed. Method: immunoSEQ multiplex PCR; TCRdb's copy keeps in-frame clones and lacks some. The sample contains 680,000 or so clones, around 15% of which appear only once. Germline V CDR1 and CDR2: SGHKS, YYEKEE (reference sequence). The CDR3 length is 14 residues. V shed 4 bases and J shed 5 bases, with 15 bases lying between them. This TCR came from a man aged 18 to 30 in good health. Sequenced sample: naive CD4+ T cells from blood. The chain has TRBV5-5 and TRBJ1-2; D possibly corresponds to TRBD1 (5 bases). In nucleotides, the CDR3 is TGTGCCAGCAGCATAGGGACGGTTACTTATGGCTACACCTTC. It specifies CASSIGTVTYGYTF. The full variable domain, its missing parts supplied by reference TRBV5-5 and TRBJ1-2, is DAGVTQSPTHLIKTRGQQVTLRCSPISGHKSVSWYQQVLGQGPQFIFQYYEKEERGRGNFPDRFSARQFPNYSSELNVNALLLGDSALYLCASSIGTVTYGYTFGSGTRLTVV.